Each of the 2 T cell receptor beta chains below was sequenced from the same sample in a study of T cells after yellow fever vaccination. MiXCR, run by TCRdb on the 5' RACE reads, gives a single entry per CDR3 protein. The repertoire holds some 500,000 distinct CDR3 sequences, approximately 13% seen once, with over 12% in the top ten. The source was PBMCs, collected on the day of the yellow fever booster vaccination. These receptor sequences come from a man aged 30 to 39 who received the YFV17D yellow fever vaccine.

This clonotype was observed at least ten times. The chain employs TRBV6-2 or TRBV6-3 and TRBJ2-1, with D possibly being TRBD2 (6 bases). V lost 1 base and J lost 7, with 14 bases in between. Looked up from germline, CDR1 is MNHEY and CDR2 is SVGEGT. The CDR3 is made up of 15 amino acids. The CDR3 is CASSYFVGGRNEQFF. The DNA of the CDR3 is TGTGCCAGCAGTTACTTTGTCGGGGGAAGGAATGAGCAGTTCTTC.

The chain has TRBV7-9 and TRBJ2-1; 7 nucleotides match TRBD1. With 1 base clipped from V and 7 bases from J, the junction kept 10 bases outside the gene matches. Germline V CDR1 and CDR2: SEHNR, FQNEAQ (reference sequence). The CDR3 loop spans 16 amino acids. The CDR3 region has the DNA TGTGCCAGCAGCTTAGGCCGGGCCCAGGGGGAGAATGAGCAGTTCTTC. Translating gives CASSLGRAQGENEQFF.